This T cell receptor (beta chain) was identified during a study of T cells in Graves' hyperthyroidism and ophthalmopathy. CDR3 length equals 15 residues. The ends lost 3 bases at V and 3 bases at J; junction bases unmatched: 4. Germline V gene data show CDR1 as SGHRS and CDR2 as YFSETQ. This clonotype was counted only a few times. Uncontrolled infections, other autoimmune diseases, pregnancy or lactation led to exclusion of patients. Amplification of TCR beta CDR3 regions was performed using RNA transcripts as template. During a first-round RT-PCR of the TCR CDR3, the HTBI primer set was used. Each CDR3 protein gets one entry after TCRdb re-called the multiplex PCR reads with MiXCR. The sample has about 510,000 distinct CDR3 sequences; approximately 14% are singletons.

The sequenced sample was blood. V gene TRBV5-1 combines with J gene TRBJ2-2; 8 bases align to TRBD1. This TCR was recovered from a woman between 35 and 50 years old with Graves' hyperthyroidism. The CDR3 nucleotides are TGCGCCAGCAGCTGGGGGACAGGAGACACCGGGGAGCTGTTTTTT. The encoded protein is CASSWGTGDTGELFF.